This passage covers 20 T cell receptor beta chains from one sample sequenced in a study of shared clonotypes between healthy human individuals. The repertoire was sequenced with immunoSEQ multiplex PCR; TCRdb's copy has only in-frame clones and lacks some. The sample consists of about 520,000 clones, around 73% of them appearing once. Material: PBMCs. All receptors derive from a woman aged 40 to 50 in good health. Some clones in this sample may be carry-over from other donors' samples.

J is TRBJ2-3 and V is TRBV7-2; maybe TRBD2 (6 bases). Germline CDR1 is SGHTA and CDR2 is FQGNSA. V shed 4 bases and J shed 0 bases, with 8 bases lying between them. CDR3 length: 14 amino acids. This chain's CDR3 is CASSWDLSTDTQYF. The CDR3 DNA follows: TGTGCCAGCAGCTGGGACTTGAGCACAGATACGCAGTATTTT.

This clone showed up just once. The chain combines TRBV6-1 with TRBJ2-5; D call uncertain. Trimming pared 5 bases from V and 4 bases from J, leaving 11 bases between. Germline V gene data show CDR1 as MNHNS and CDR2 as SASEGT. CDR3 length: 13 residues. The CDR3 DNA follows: TGTGCCAGCAGTATAGAAAGAGGAGAGACCCAGTACTTC. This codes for CASSIERGETQYF.

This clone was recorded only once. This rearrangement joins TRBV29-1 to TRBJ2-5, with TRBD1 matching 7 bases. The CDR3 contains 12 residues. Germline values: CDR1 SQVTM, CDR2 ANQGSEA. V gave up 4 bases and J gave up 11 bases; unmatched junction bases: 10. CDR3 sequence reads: CSVGTGVDEQYF. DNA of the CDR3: TGCAGCGTTGGCACAGGGGTTGATGAGCAGTACTTC.

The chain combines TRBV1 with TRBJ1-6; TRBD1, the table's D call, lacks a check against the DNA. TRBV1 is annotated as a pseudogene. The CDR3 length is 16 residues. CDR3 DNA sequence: TGCACCAGCAGCCAAGATGCAGGCAGGGCGGATTCACCCCTCCACTTT. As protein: CTSSQDAGRADSPLHF.

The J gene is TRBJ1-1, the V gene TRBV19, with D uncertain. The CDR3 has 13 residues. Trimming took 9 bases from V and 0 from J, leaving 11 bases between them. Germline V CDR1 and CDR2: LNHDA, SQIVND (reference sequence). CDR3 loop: CASGLTVNTEAFF. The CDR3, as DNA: TGTGCCAGCGGACTAACGGTGAACACTGAAGCTTTCTTT.

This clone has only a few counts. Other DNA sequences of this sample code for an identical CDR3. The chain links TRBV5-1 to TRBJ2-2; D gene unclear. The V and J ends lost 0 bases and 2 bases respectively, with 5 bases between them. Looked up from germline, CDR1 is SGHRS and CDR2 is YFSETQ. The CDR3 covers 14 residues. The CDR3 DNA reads TGCGCCAGCAGCTTGGGACTTAACACCGGGGAGCTGTTTTTT. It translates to CASSLGLNTGELFF.

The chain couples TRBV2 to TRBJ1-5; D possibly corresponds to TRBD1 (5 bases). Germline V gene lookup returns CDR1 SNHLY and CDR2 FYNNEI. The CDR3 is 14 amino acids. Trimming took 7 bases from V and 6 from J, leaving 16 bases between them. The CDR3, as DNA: TGTGCCAGCACCCCGGAAGGGGTTTTTCAGCCCCAGCATTTT. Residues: CASTPEGVFQPQHF. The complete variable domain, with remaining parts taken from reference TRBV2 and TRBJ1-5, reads EPEVTQTPSHQVTQMGQEVILRCVPISNHLYFYWYRQILGQKVEFLVSFYNNEISEKSEIFDDQFSVERPDGSNFTLKIRSTKLEDSAMYFCASTPEGVFQPQHFGDGTRLSIL.

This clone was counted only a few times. The CDR3 DNA reads TGTGCCAGCAGTTTGGAGTTCCAAATTCTGACGGGCTACACCTTC. Its translation: CASSLEFQILTGYTF. The gene calls are TRBV28 and TRBJ1-2; D remains ambiguous. This CDR3 comprises 15 residues. Germline CDR1 and CDR2: MDHEN and SYDVKM. V was cut by 3 bases and J by 8 bases, with 19 bases left in between.

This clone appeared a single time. The CDR3 sequence is CASSLTSRAGELFF. CDR3 nucleotide sequence: TGTGCCAGCAGCTTAACGTCGCGAGCCGGGGAGCTGTTTTTT. The chain combines TRBV7-3 with TRBJ2-2; unclear D gene. CDR1 is SGHTA, CDR2 FQGTGA, per germline. V was shortened by 0 bases and J by 6 bases, with 8 bases between the two germline ends. CDR3 length: 14 residues.

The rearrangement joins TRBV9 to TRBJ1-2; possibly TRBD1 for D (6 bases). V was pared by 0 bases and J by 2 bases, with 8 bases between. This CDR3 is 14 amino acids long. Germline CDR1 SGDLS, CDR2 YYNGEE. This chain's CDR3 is CASSVAQGNYGYTF. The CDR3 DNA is TGTGCCAGCAGCGTAGCTCAGGGGAACTATGGCTACACCTTC. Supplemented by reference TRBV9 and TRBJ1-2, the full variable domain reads DSGVTQTPKHLITATGQRVTLRCSPRSGDLSVYWYQQSLDQGLQFLIQYYNGEERAKGNILERFSAQQFPDLHSELNLSSLELGDSALYFCASSVAQGNYGYTFGSGTRLTVV.

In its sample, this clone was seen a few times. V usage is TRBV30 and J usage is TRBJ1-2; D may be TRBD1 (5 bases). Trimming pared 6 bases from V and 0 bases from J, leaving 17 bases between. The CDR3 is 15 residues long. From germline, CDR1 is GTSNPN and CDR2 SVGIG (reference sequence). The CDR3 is CACGGGPEANYGYTF. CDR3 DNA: TGTGCCTGTGGGGGAGGGCCCGAAGCTAACTATGGCTACACCTTC.

The CDR3 coding sequence is TGTGCCAGCAGTGTTGAGAGAAGCCAGCCCCAGCATTTT. It specifies CASSVERSQPQHF. The V call is TRBV6-1, the J call TRBJ1-5; D is undetermined. This CDR3 has 13 residues. V lost 4 bases and J lost 7, with 11 bases in between. Germline CDR1 MNHNS, CDR2 SASEGT.

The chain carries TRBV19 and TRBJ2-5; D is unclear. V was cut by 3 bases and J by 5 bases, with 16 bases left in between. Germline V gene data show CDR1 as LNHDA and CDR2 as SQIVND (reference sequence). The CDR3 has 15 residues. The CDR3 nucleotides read TGTGCCAGTAGTATTCTACCGTGGGCAAGTGAGACCCAGTACTTC. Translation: CASSILPWASETQYF.

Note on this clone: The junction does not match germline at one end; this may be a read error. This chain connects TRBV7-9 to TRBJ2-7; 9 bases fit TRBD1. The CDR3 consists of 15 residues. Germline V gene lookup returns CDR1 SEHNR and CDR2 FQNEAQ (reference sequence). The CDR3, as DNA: TGTGCCAGCAGTTTAGGGGGACAGGGTACCTACGAGCAGTACTTC. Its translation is CASSLGGQGTYEQYF. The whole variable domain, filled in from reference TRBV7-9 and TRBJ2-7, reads DTGVSQNPRHKITKRGQNVTFRCDPISEHNRLYWYRQTLGQGPEFLTYFQNEAQLEKSRLLSDRFSAERPKGSFSTLEIQRTEQGDSAMYLCASSLGGQGTYEQYFGPGTRLTVT.

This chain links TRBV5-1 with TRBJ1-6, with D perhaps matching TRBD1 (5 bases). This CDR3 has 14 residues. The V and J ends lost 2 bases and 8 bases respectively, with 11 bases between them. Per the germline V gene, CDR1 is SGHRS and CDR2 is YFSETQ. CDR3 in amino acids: CASSFGAGDSPLHF. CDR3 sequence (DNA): TGCGCCAGCAGCTTCGGGGCTGGGGATTCACCCCTCCACTTT.

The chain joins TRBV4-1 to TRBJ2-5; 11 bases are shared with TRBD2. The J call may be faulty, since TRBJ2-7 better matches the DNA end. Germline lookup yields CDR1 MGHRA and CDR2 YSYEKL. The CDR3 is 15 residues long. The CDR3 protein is CASSRTGLAVYEQYF. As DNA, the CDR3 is TGCGCCAGCAGCCGAACGGGACTAGCGGTCTACGAGCAGTACTTC.

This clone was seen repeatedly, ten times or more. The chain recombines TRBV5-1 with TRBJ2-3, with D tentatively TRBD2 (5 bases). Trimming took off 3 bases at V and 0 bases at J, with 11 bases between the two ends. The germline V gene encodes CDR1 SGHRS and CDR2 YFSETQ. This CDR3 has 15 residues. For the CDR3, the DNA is TGCGCCAGCAGCTCGATAGCGACTAGCACAGATACGCAGTATTTT. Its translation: CASSSIATSTDTQYF. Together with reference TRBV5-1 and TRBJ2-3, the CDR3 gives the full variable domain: KAGVTQTPRYLIKTRGQQVTLSCSPISGHRSVSWYQQTPGQGLQFLFEYFSETQRNKGNFPGRFSGRQFSNSRSEMNVSTLELGDSALYLCASSSIATSTDTQYFGPGTRLTVL.

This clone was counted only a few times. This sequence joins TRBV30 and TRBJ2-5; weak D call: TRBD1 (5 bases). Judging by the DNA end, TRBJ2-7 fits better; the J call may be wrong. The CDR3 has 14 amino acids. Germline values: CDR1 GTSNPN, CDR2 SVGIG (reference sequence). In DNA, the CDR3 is TGTGCCTGGTCCCCGAGGACACCTACCTACGAGCAGTACTTC. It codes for CAWSPRTPTYEQYF.

The DNA for the CDR3 is TGTGCCAGCAGCTTTCAGTACGAGCAGTACTTC. As protein: CASSFQYEQYF. The V gene is TRBV7-2, the J gene TRBJ2-7; no reliable D call. From germline, CDR1 is SGHTA and CDR2 FQGNSA. Trimming took 3 bases from V and 4 from J, leaving 4 bases between them. This CDR3 spans 11 amino acids. The full variable domain, completed using reference TRBV7-2 and TRBJ2-7, is GAGVSQSPSNKVTEKGKDVELRCDPISGHTALYWYRQSLGQGLEFLIYFQGNSAPDKSGLPSDRFSAERTGGSVSTLTIQRTQQEDSAVYLCASSFQYEQYFGPGTRLTVT.

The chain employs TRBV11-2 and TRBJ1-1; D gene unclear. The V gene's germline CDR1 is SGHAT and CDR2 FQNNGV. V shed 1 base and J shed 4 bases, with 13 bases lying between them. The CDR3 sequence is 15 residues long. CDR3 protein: CASSLVSYRVTEAFF. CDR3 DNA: TGTGCCAGCAGCTTAGTCTCGTATAGGGTCACTGAAGCTTTCTTT.